The present T cell receptor beta chain was sequenced within a study of blood T cell repertoires in COVID-19. Study details: Acute and convalescent COVID-19 samples came from the United States, Italy and Spain. Nucleic acid was either cDNA or gDNA, and it came from T cells, B-cell-depleted T cells, or PBMCs.

Per the authors' pipeline: Quantification of nucleated cells was approximated via reference gene primer amplification. Generated by immunoSEQ multiplex PCR, the TCRdb table keeps only in-frame clones and is missing some. D and trimming come from the DNA, and the V and J calls and clone size come from that table. Among roughly 250,000 clones listed, approximately 91% were seen once. Those enrolled in Seattle joined during active infection and were followed longitudinally afterward. The count of this clone is one. Germline V lookup: CDR1 DFQATT, CDR2 SNEGSKA (reference sequence). CDR3 size: 11 residues. The V end was cut by 5 bases, the J end by 4 bases, with 9 bases between.

The rearrangement links TRBV20-1 to TRBJ2-7; the D is unclear. The sequencing input was peripheral blood. The receptor was isolated from a person in their late teens or twenties with COVID-19, enrolled during active disease. The CDR3 DNA reads TGCAGTGCTGGCGGAATTTACGAGCAGTACTTC. Its translation is CSAGGIYEQYF.